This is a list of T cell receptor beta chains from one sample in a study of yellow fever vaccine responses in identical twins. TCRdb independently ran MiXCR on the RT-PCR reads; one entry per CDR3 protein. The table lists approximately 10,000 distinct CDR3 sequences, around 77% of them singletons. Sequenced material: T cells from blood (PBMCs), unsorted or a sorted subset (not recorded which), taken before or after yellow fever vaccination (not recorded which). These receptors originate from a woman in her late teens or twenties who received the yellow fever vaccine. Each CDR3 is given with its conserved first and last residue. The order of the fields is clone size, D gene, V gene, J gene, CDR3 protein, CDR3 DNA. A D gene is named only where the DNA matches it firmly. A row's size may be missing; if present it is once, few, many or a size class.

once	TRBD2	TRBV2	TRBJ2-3	CASSEIAGEKNGDTQYF	TGTGCCAGCAGTGAAATAGCGGGAGAGAAAAACGGGGATACGCAGTATTTT
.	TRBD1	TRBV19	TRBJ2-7	CASSMGQGYEQYF	TGTGCCAGTAGTATGGGACAGGGCTACGAGCAGTACTTC
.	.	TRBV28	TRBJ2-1	CASSLLASSSYNEQFF	TGTGCCAGCAGCCTACTAGCATCGAGCTCCTACAATGAGCAGTTCTTC
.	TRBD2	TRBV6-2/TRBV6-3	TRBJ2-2	CASSFETGTNPSGTGELFF	TGTGCCAGCAGTTTCGAGACCGGGACTAATCCCTCGGGCACCGGGGAGCTGTTTTTT
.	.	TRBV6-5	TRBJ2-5	CASSYSGDGETQYF	TGTGCCAGCAGTTACTCCGGAGACGGAGAGACCCAGTACTTC
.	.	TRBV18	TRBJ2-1	CASSLRDSWGEQFF	TGTGCCAGCTCACTGAGGGACTCCTGGGGTGAGCAGTTCTTC
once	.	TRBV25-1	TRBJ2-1	CASSEGVADEQFF	TGTGCCAGCAGTGAAGGAGTAGCCGATGAGCAGTTCTTC
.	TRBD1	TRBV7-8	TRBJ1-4	CASSPDRVGDEKLFF	TGTGCCAGCAGCCCCGACAGGGTCGGTGATGAAAAACTGTTTTTT
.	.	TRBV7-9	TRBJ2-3	CASSLADLDSWYF	TGTGCCAGCAGCTTAGCCGACTTAGACTCCTGGTATTTT
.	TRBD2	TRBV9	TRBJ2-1	CASSVVAGGPSEQFF	TGTGCCAGCAGCGTAGTTGCGGGAGGGCCAAGTGAGCAGTTCTTC
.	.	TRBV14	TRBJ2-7	CASSQDRLGLASYEQYF	TGTGCCAGCAGCCAAGACCGCCTGGGGCTAGCATCCTACGAGCAGTACTTC
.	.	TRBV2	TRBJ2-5	CASSEPETQYF	TGTGCCAGCAGTGAGCCGGAGACCCAGTACTTC
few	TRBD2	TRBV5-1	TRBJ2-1	CASRVGLAGGPVDEQFF	TGCGCCAGCAGGGTGGGACTAGCGGGAGGGCCTGTAGATGAGCAGTTCTTC
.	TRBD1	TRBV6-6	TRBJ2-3	CASRRTGHTDTQYF	TGTGCCAGCAGAAGGACAGGTCACACAGATACGCAGTATTTT
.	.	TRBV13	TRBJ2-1	CASPGGPIRDEQFF	TGTGCCAGCCCCGGGGGGCCCATTCGGGATGAGCAGTTCTTC
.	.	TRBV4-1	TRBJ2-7	CASSQGGVTSSYEQYF	TGCGCCAGCAGCCAAGGGGGCGTTACGAGCTCCTACGAGCAGTACTTC
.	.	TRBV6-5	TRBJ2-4	CASSYDTLAKNIQYF	TGTGCCAGCAGTTACGACACCCTAGCCAAAAACATTCAGTACTTC
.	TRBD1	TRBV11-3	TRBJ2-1	CASTLRQDREYEQFF	TGTGCCAGCACCCTCCGTCAGGACAGGGAATATGAGCAGTTCTTC
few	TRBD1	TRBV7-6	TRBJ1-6	CASSQDRGSDSPLHF	TGTGCCAGCAGCCAAGACAGGGGTTCTGATTCACCCCTCCACTTT
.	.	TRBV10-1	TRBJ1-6	CASSENSEMALHF	TGCGCCAGCAGTGAGAACTCGGAAATGGCCCTCCACTTT
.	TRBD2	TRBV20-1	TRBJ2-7	CSARDLLAGYEQYF	TGCAGTGCTAGAGATCTACTAGCGGGCTACGAGCAGTACTTC
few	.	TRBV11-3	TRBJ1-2	CASSLNGPGNYGYTF	TGTGCCAGCAGCTTAAACGGTCCAGGGAACTATGGCTACACCTTC
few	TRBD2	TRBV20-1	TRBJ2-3	CSAKGYRSGTSGGVEDTQYF	TGCAGTGCTAAAGGCTACCGCAGCGGGACTAGCGGGGGGGTGGAAGATACGCAGTATTTT
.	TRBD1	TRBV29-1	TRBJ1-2	CSVPGTGYYGYTF	TGCAGCGTTCCCGGGACAGGGTACTATGGCTACACCTTC
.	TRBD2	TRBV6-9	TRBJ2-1	CASSYTGTSGRNEQFF	TGTGCCAGCAGTTATACCGGGACTAGCGGGAGGAATGAGCAGTTCTTC
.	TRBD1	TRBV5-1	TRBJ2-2	CASSLHQGANGGELFF	TGCGCCAGCAGCTTGCATCAGGGGGCGAATGGCGGGGAGCTGTTTTTT
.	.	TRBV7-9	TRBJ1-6	CASRARPNSPLHF	TGTGCCAGCAGAGCCAGACCAAATTCACCCCTCCACTTT
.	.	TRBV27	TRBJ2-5	CASSYGETQYF	TGTGCCAGCAGCTACGGAGAGACCCAGTACTTC
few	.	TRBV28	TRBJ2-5	CASSLQKPQETQYF	TGTGCCAGCAGTTTACAGAAGCCTCAAGAGACCCAGTACTTC
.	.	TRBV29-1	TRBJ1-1	CSVGGSTEAFF	TGCAGCGTTGGGGGTTCCACTGAAGCTTTCTTT
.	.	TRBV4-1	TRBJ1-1	CASSQPLLSTEAFF	TGCGCCAGCAGCCAGCCACTCTTGAGTACTGAAGCTTTCTTT
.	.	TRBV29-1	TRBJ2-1	CSVEESILGVEQFF	TGCAGCGTTGAAGAATCAATTCTAGGGGTTGAGCAGTTCTTC
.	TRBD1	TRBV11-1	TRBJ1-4	CASSHDADRKFATNEKLFF	TGTGCCAGCAGTCACGACGCGGACAGGAAGTTTGCAACTAATGAAAAACTGTTTTTT
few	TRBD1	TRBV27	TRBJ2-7	CASSLGQGAMTEQYF	TGTGCCAGCAGTTTAGGGCAGGGGGCTATGACCGAGCAGTACTTC
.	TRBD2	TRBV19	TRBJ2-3	CASSILTGGGTDTQYF	TGTGCCAGTAGTATACTGACGGGGGGGGGCACAGATACGCAGTATTTT
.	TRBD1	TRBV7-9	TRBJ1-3	CASTRGPDSGNTIYF	TGTGCCAGCACCAGGGGGCCCGACTCTGGAAACACCATATATTTT
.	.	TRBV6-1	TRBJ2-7	CASATGNSYEQYF	TGTGCCAGCGCCACAGGGAACTCCTACGAGCAGTACTTC
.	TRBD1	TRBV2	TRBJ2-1	CASSDLRQGSYNEQFF	TGTGCCAGCAGTGACCTCCGACAGGGATCCTACAATGAGCAGTTCTTC
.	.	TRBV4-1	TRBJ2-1	CASSQGNYNEQFF	TGCGCCAGCAGCCAGGGGAACTACAATGAGCAGTTCTTC
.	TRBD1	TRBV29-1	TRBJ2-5	CSVQWTGGQETQYF	TGCAGCGTTCAATGGACAGGGGGTCAAGAGACCCAGTACTTC
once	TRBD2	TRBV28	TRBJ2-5	CASSTTSVSGTQYF	TGTGCCAGCAGCACCACTAGCGTCTCGGGGACCCAGTACTTC
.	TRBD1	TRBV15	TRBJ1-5	CATSADREVQPQHF	TGTGCCACCAGTGCGGACAGGGAGGTTCAGCCCCAGCATTTT
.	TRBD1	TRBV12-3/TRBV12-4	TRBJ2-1	CASSFGDRGFLNEQFF	TGTGCCAGCAGTTTCGGGGACAGGGGGTTCCTCAATGAGCAGTTCTTC
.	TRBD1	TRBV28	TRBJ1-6	CARDYRGGSPLHF	TGTGCCAGGGACTACAGGGGTGGTTCACCCCTCCACTTT
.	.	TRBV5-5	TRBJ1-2	CASSPGGGRSYGYTF	TGTGCCAGCAGCCCCGGGGGGGGGCGATCGTATGGCTACACCTTC
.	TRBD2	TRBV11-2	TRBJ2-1	CASSYSGGAYNEQFF	TGTGCCAGCAGCTATAGCGGGGGGGCATACAATGAGCAGTTCTTC
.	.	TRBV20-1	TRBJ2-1	CSARDLSGNEQFF	TGCAGTGCTAGAGATTTGTCAGGCAATGAGCAGTTCTTC
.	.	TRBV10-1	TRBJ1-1	CASNPGPREAFF	TGCGCCAGCAACCCAGGCCCCCGAGAAGCTTTCTTT
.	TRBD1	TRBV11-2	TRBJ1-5	CASSSTGDGNQPQHF	TGTGCCAGCAGCTCCACAGGGGATGGCAATCAGCCCCAGCATTTT
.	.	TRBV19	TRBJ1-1	CASSYSVNTEAFF	TGTGCCAGTAGTTACAGTGTGAACACTGAAGCTTTCTTT
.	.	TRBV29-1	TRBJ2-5	CSVEGAGAISKTQYF	TGCAGCGTTGAAGGGGCAGGGGCTATTAGTAAGACCCAGTACTTC
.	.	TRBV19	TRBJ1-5	CASSISQGGNQPQHF	TGTGCCAGTAGTATCTCCCAGGGAGGCAATCAGCCCCAGCATTTT
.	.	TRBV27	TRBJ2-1	CASRDRSSYNEQFF	TGTGCCAGCAGAGACAGATCCTCCTACAATGAGCAGTTCTTC
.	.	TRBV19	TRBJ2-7	CASSPGTGYEQYF	TGTGCCAGTAGTCCGGGGACGGGGTACGAGCAGTACTTC